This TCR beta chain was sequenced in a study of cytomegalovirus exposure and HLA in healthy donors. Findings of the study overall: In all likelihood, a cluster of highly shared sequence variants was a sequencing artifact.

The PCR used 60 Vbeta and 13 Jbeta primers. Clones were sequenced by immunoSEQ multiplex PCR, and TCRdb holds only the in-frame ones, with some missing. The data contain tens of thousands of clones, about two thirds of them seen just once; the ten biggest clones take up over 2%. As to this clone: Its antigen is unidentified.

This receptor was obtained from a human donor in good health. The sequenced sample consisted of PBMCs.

This chain's CDR3 is CSVGTAGYGYTF. CDR3 sequence (DNA): TGCAGCGTTGGGACGGCGGGTTATGGCTACACCTTC. The genes are TRBV29-1 and TRBJ1-2; no firm D call. Germline V gene lookup returns CDR1 SQVTM and CDR2 ANQGSEA. The V and J ends lost 4 bases and 5 bases respectively, with 11 bases between them. This CDR3 region has 12 residues.